These T cell receptor beta chains were read from a single sample in a study of T cells in Graves' hyperthyroidism and ophthalmopathy. One entry per CDR3 protein results from TCRdb running MiXCR on the multiplex PCR reads. Of 300,000 to 350,000 distinct CDR3 sequences in the sample, over 11% were seen once. Sequenced material: blood. The source of these receptors is a woman in her twenties or thirties with Graves' hyperthyroidism. CDR3s include the opening cysteine and the closing phenylalanine or tryptophan. A D gene is named only where the DNA matches it firmly. Some rows have no size entry. The others give once, few or many, or a class for an expanded clone.

v_gene	d_gene	j_gene	abundance	CDR3nt	CDR3aa
TRBV12-3/TRBV12-4	.	TRBJ1-1	many	TGTGCCACCACCCCGGGGCGCTCGGACACTGAAGCTTTCTTT	CATTPGRSDTEAFF
TRBV6-1	.	TRBJ1-5	.	TGTGCCAGCAGAGGGGCTAGCAATCAGCCCCAGCATTTT	CASRGASNQPQHF
TRBV28	.	TRBJ2-1	many	TGTGCCAGCAGTTTATTAAGCTACCCCCGTAGCGATGAGCAGTTCTTC	CASSLLSYPRSDEQFF
TRBV19	TRBD1	TRBJ2-1	.	TGTGCCAGTAGCCCGGACAGGGAGGAGTACAATGAGCAGTTCTTC	CASSPDREEYNEQFF
TRBV28	.	TRBJ2-1	many	TGTGCCAGCAGTTCCCGGTTCGAGTCGAGCAATGAGCAGTTCTTC	CASSSRFESSNEQFF
TRBV20-1	TRBD2	TRBJ2-5	.	TGCAGTGCTAGAGTCACCAGACTAGCGAGTTTAGAGACCCAGTACTTC	CSARVTRLASLETQYF
TRBV28	TRBD2	TRBJ2-2	.	TGTGCCAGCAGAACCTTAGCGGGAGGTCACACCGGGGAGCTGTTTTTT	CASRTLAGGHTGELFF
TRBV28	TRBD2	TRBJ2-5	many	TGTGCCAGCAGTTTTGTAGCGGGAGTGTTTCAGTACTTC	CASSFVAGVFQYF
TRBV12-3/TRBV12-4	.	TRBJ1-1	many	TGTGCCAGCATAAAAACCGCCGGGGTTGAAGCTTTCTTT	CASIKTAGVEAFF
TRBV7-8	.	TRBJ2-1	few	TGTGCCAGCAGCCTAAGAGGTTTAAATGAGCAGTTCTTC	CASSLRGLNEQFF
TRBV6-2/TRBV6-3	TRBD1	TRBJ1-1	many	TGTGCCAGCAGTTACGACAGGGGGCGAAGAACTGAAGCTTTCTTT	CASSYDRGRRTEAFF
TRBV20-1	TRBD2	TRBJ2-1	.	TGCAGTGCTAGGGCTAGCGGGAGCGTCGATGAGCAGTTCTTC	CSARASGSVDEQFF
TRBV6-1	.	TRBJ2-2	many	TGTGCCAGCAGTTTGCCGGAGGGATGGCCCGGGGAGCTGTTTTTT	CASSLPEGWPGELFF
TRBV6-5	.	TRBJ2-5	few	TGTGCCAGCATTACGGGCGACGGGGTTAGAGTCGTTGAGACCCAGTACTTC	CASITGDGVRVVETQYF
TRBV11-2	TRBD1	TRBJ1-4	.	TGTGCCAGCAGCCCACCGGACAGGGTGGAAGAAAAACTGTTTTTT	CASSPPDRVEEKLFF
TRBV28	.	TRBJ2-7	many	TGTGCCAGCAGTTTCCAACCTCCACTAGGGTTATACGAGCAGTACTTC	CASSFQPPLGLYEQYF
TRBV6-1	.	TRBJ1-5	many	TGTGCCAGCACCCTACAAAATCATCAGCCCCAGCATTTT	CASTLQNHQPQHF
TRBV28	.	TRBJ2-6	many	TGTGCCAGCAGTGCCCCGGGCTCTGGGGCCAACGTCCTGACTTTC	CASSAPGSGANVLTF
TRBV7-8	.	TRBJ2-5	many	TGTGCCAGCAGCTTAGGTTGGCAGGGCCCCCTGGGGGAGACCCAGTACTTC	CASSLGWQGPLGETQYF
TRBV4-2	.	TRBJ2-7	.	TGTGCCAGCAGCCAAGAGTCCGGCGGTCCCTCCTACGAGCAGTACTTC	CASSQESGGPSYEQYF
TRBV6-2/TRBV6-3	.	TRBJ2-3	.	TGTGCCAGCAACCTAGACTATGGGGGCACAGATACGCAGTATTTT	CASNLDYGGTDTQYF
TRBV6-1	.	TRBJ1-2	few	TGTGCCAGCAGCTATCCGGGGGACCTGGGCGGCTACACCTTC	CASSYPGDLGGYTF
TRBV29-1	TRBD2	TRBJ2-1	.	TGCAGCGGGAGGGACGGGACTAGCGGGACCAATGAGCAGTTCTTC	CSGRDGTSGTNEQFF
TRBV2	TRBD1	TRBJ1-1	many	TGTGCCAGCAGTGGACAGGGAGGAACTGAAGCTTTCTTT	CASSGQGGTEAFF
TRBV2	TRBD2	TRBJ2-1	many	TGTGCCAGTCGTCTCGGGGCGGGAGGGCTCAATGAGCAGTTCTTC	CASRLGAGGLNEQFF
TRBV2	.	TRBJ2-7	many	TGTGCCAGCAGTGCCGGGTTCCGGTACGAGCAGTACTTC	CASSAGFRYEQYF
TRBV2	.	TRBJ2-3	many	TGTGCCAGCAAAGACTGGCGGGGCACAGATACGCAGTATTTT	CASKDWRGTDTQYF
TRBV7-2	.	TRBJ2-2	few	TGTGCCAGCAGACAATACATTCTAGAGGCCGGGGAGCTGTTTTTT	CASRQYILEAGELFF
TRBV18	.	TRBJ2-7	.	TGTGCCAGCTCACCTTCGACGGGCTACGAGCAGTACTTC	CASSPSTGYEQYF
TRBV28	.	TRBJ1-3	many	TGTGCCAGCAGTTACGCCACCAAACGAAGAAACACCATATATTTT	CASSYATKRRNTIYF
TRBV12-3/TRBV12-4	.	TRBJ2-6	.	TGTGCCAGCACCAGTCGCCCTGGGGCCAACGTCCTGACTTTC	CASTSRPGANVLTF
TRBV12-3/TRBV12-4	TRBD1	TRBJ1-2	many	TGTGCCAGCAGTTTTGACAGGGGGTATGGCTACACCTTC	CASSFDRGYGYTF
TRBV7-6	.	TRBJ1-4	.	TGTGCCAGCAGCTTAGCGCCGAACAGAAAACTGTTTTTT	CASSLAPNRKLFF
TRBV7-9	.	TRBJ2-4	few	TGTGCCAGCAGCTTATCTTTGGAAAACATTCAGTACTTC	CASSLSLENIQYF
TRBV30	TRBD2	TRBJ2-1	.	TGTGCCTGGAGTGTACGGGCGGGAGGGGTGAGCTCCTACAATGAGCAGTTCTTC	CAWSVRAGGVSSYNEQFF
TRBV10-2	.	TRBJ2-7	.	TGCGCCAGCAGTGACCTTGACAGGAAACTCTACGAGCAGTACTTC	CASSDLDRKLYEQYF
TRBV10-3	.	TRBJ2-7	.	TGTGCCATCACCCCCAGGGCGTCAATGGGTGAGCAGTACTTC	CAITPRASMGEQYF
TRBV3-1	.	TRBJ1-4	many	TGTGCCAGCAGCCAAGATCGGGCCCAAGTAGGAAAACTGTTTTTT	CASSQDRAQVGKLFF
TRBV3-1	TRBD2	TRBJ2-5	.	TGTGCCAGCAGCCAAGAGGTAGCGGGAGGGCCTCATGAGACCCAGTACTTC	CASSQEVAGGPHETQYF
TRBV5-5	TRBD2	TRBJ2-5	.	TGTGCCAGCAGTCCGGGACTAGCGGGAGTGGCCCAAGAGACCCAGTACTTC	CASSPGLAGVAQETQYF
TRBV20-1	.	TRBJ2-3	.	TGCAGCACCTCGATGCACATTAGCACAGATACGCAGTATTTT	CSTSMHISTDTQYF
TRBV6-1	.	TRBJ2-7	many	TGTGCCAGCACTCGGGCCATGGAAGACGAGCAGTACTTC	CASTRAMEDEQYF
TRBV9	.	TRBJ2-1	.	TGTGCCAGCAGCGAAGGAGGGGCGGTCTACAATGAGCAGTTCTTC	CASSEGGAVYNEQFF
TRBV20-1	TRBD1	TRBJ2-7	few	TGCAGTGCACCGTTCGACAGGGGGCCCGCCTACGAGCAGTACTTC	CSAPFDRGPAYEQYF